A selection of T cell receptor beta chains follows, all from one sample in a study of T cells in localized non-small cell lung cancer. Only in-frame clones appear in the TCRdb table, and some are missing; sequencing was by immunoSEQ multiplex PCR. The table records approximately 83,000 clones, approximately 91% of them present only once. Sequencing was performed on PBMCs, taken before any cancer treatment. These receptors came from a woman between 40 and 69 years old with stage II squamous cell lung carcinoma. The CDR3 runs from the conserved cysteine through the conserved F or W. The order of the fields is clone size, CDR3 length, J gene, D gene, V gene, CDR3 DNA, CDR3 protein. The D gene is left open where the match is weak. Expanded clones get a size class; other rows say once, few or many, or leave the size out.

once,15,TRBJ2-1,TRBD2,TRBV6-1,TGTGCCAGCAGTGCTGGGGGACTAGCTTTAGATGAGCAGTTCTTC,CASSAGGLALDEQFF
.,14,TRBJ1-6,TRBD1,TRBV5-4,TGTGCCAGCAGCCCTGGACAGGCTAATTCACCCCTCCACTTT,CASSPGQANSPLHF
.,14,TRBJ2-7,TRBD1,TRBV18,TGTGCCAGCTCACCGGGGACAGGGGTCTACGAGCAGTACTTC,CASSPGTGVYEQYF
.,14,TRBJ2-7,.,TRBV5-1,TGCGCCAGCAGCCCGTGGACATCTTCCTACGAGCAGTACTTC,CASSPWTSSYEQYF
.,10,TRBJ1-1,.,TRBV20-1,TGCAGTGCTTTTCGGACGGGGGCTTTCTTT,CSAFRTGAFF
.,12,TRBJ2-7,.,TRBV30,TGTGCCTGGAGTACGGGAAACTACGAGCAGTACTTC,CAWSTGNYEQYF
few,16,TRBJ2-3,.,TRBV5-6,TGTGCCAGCAGCCGAGCAGGGTCTCTCTTCACAGATACGCAGTATTTT,CASSRAGSLFTDTQYF
.,17,TRBJ1-4,.,TRBV18,TGTGCCAGCTCACCAACTGGACAGCCAGCAACTAATGAAAAACTGTTTTTT,CASSPTGQPATNEKLFF
.,14,TRBJ1-2,.,TRBV11-2,TGTGCCAGCAGCTTGGGGGAGCGTCGGTATGGCTACACCTTC,CASSLGERRYGYTF
.,15,TRBJ2-1,.,TRBV30,TGTGCCTGGAGTGTAAGGGGCGGGACGGCCAATGAGCAGTTCTTC,CAWSVRGGTANEQFF
once,15,TRBJ1-5,TRBD1,TRBV5-6,TGTGCCAGCAGCTTGGCAGGGGGTAGGAATCAGCCCCAGCATTTT,CASSLAGGRNQPQHF
.,14,TRBJ2-1,.,TRBV5-1,TGCGCCAGCAGCTTCCGGGACTGGGGCAATGAGCAGTTCTTC,CASSFRDWGNEQFF
.,17,TRBJ1-6,TRBD1,TRBV13,TGTGCCAGCAGATCGAATCCCGGGACAGGGAGAAATTCACCCCTCCACTTT,CASRSNPGTGRNSPLHF
few,15,TRBJ2-3,.,TRBV5-1,TGCGCCAGCATCAAGGGGGGTACATCGGCAGGTACGCAGTATTTT,CASIKGGTSAGTQYF
.,14,TRBJ2-4,.,TRBV19,TGTGCCAGTAGTCCCCACCTCAAGGGGGACATTCAGTACTTC,CASSPHLKGDIQYF
once,15,TRBJ2-1,.,TRBV11-2,TGTGCCAGCAGCTTTGAAGCCTTCGTCGCCAATGAGCAGTTCTTC,CASSFEAFVANEQFF
.,16,TRBJ2-1,.,TRBV7-8,TGTGCCAGCAGCTTAGCGGTTGGGGGCTCCTACAATGAGCAGTTCTTC,CASSLAVGGSYNEQFF
.,13,TRBJ2-4,.,TRBV15,TGTGCCACCAGCGGAGGGAAAACGGGCATTCAGTACTTC,CATSGGKTGIQYF
.,14,TRBJ1-2,TRBD1,TRBV28,TGTGCCAGCAGGACAGGGGGTACTAACTATGGCTACACCTTC,CASRTGGTNYGYTF
.,16,TRBJ2-2,TRBD2,TRBV4-2,TGTGCCAGCAGCCAACTGAGCGGGAGGAACACCGGGGAGCTGTTTTTT,CASSQLSGRNTGELFF
.,11,TRBJ1-3,.,TRBV6-1,TGTGCCAGCGGGCCTGGAAACACCATATATTTT,CASGPGNTIYF
.,16,TRBJ2-5,TRBD1,TRBV6-4,TGTGCCAGCAGACGACACACAGGGGGCGCGAGAGAGACCCAGTACTTC,CASRRHTGGARETQYF
.,15,TRBJ1-6,.,TRBV5-4,TGTGCCAGCAGCTTGGCCGGCGTAGATAATTCACCCCTCCACTTT,CASSLAGVDNSPLHF
.,14,TRBJ1-2,.,TRBV7-6,TGTGCCAGCAGCTTAGCTCAGGGAAACTATGGCTACACCTTC,CASSLAQGNYGYTF
once,16,TRBJ2-2,TRBD2,TRBV7-2,TGTGCCAGCAGTCGAATTAGCGGGAGGGGCACCGGGGAGCTGTTTTTT,CASSRISGRGTGELFF
.,16,TRBJ2-1,TRBD2,TRBV27,TGTGCCAGCAGTTTTCCACAGACTAGCGGATACAATGAGCAGTTCTTC,CASSFPQTSGYNEQFF
.,15,TRBJ2-7,.,TRBV6-4,TGTGCCAGCAGCGCCAAGGCCGACGTTACCTACGAGCAGTACTTC,CASSAKADVTYEQYF
.,13,TRBJ1-5,.,TRBV7-2,TGTGCCAGCAGCCCCAGAATCAATCAGCCCCAGCATTTT,CASSPRINQPQHF
.,13,TRBJ2-3,.,TRBV18,TGTGCCAGCTCACCAGGGATGGGAGATACGCAGTATTTT,CASSPGMGDTQYF
once,14,TRBJ2-7,TRBD1,TRBV7-8,TGTGCCAGCAGACCCGGGACAGGGGGCTCCGAGCAGTACTTC,CASRPGTGGSEQYF
few,15,TRBJ2-1,.,TRBV11-2,TGTGCCAGCAGCGCCGGGCTCTCGACTAGCAATGAGCAGTTCTTC,CASSAGLSTSNEQFF
.,13,TRBJ1-2,.,TRBV28,TGTGCCATCTCGCAGGCGCGGCGTAATCGCTACACCTTC,CAISQARRNRYTF
.,15,TRBJ1-2,.,TRBV7-8,TGTGCCAGCAGCTTGGGTGGGACATCGGGAAAAGGCTACACCTTC,CASSLGGTSGKGYTF
.,14,TRBJ1-1,.,TRBV19,TGTGCCAGTAGTATAGATCTAGGGAGGACTGAAGCTTTCTTT,CASSIDLGRTEAFF
.,14,TRBJ1-2,.,TRBV6-1,TGTGCCAGCAGCCGAGACAGGACGAACTATGGCTACACCTTC,CASSRDRTNYGYTF
.,14,TRBJ1-2,TRBD1,TRBV28,TGTGCCAGCAGTTTTCAGGGGGCTGGGTATGGCTACACCTTC,CASSFQGAGYGYTF
once,13,TRBJ2-5,.,TRBV29-1,TGCAGCGTTGAAGGAGGGAACCAAGAGACCCAGTACTTC,CSVEGGNQETQYF
.,16,TRBJ2-5,TRBD2,TRBV7-2,TGTGCCAGCAGCGGATCTAAGCGGGGGGCGGAAGAGACCCAGTACTTC,CASSGSKRGAEETQYF
few,13,TRBJ2-6,.,TRBV29-1,TGCAGCGTTTTTAACCTCGAGGCCAACGTCCTGACTTTC,CSVFNLEANVLTF
.,15,TRBJ2-3,.,TRBV5-1,TGCGCCAGCAGCTCTGCGGGTACTAGCACAGATACGCAGTATTTT,CASSSAGTSTDTQYF
.,14,TRBJ2-7,.,TRBV7-2,TGTGCCAGCAGCTTGGAAGACGTCACCTACGAGCAGTACTTC,CASSLEDVTYEQYF
.,14,TRBJ1-2,.,TRBV4-1,TGCGCCAGCAGCCACCCGGGGGCGGGGACTGGCTACACCTTC,CASSHPGAGTGYTF
.,15,TRBJ2-1,TRBD2,TRBV5-1,TGCGCCAGCAGCTCGGGACTAGTGGGACACAATGAGCAGTTCTTC,CASSSGLVGHNEQFF
.,14,TRBJ1-2,.,TRBV19,TGTGCCACTACCGACAGGCTCCAGAACTATGGCTACACCTTC,CATTDRLQNYGYTF
.,14,TRBJ1-5,.,TRBV27,TGTGCCAGCAGTTTATCATGGACAGCTCAGCCCCAGCATTTT,CASSLSWTAQPQHF
.,15,TRBJ2-7,TRBD2,TRBV5-4,TGTGCCAGCAGCTTAAGCCCAGCGGGAGACTACGAGCAGTACTTC,CASSLSPAGDYEQYF
.,14,TRBJ2-2,.,TRBV5-1,TGCGCCAGCAAGACGGAAGCGAACACCGGGGAGCTGTTTTTT,CASKTEANTGELFF
.,16,TRBJ2-1,TRBD2,TRBV2,TGTGCCAGCAGTGGTCTGGCGGGAGGGCTTTACAATGAGCAGTTCTTC,CASSGLAGGLYNEQFF
.,15,TRBJ1-2,.,TRBV5-1,TGCGCCAGCAGCTTGAGGGGGGACGGAAACTATGGCTACACCTTC,CASSLRGDGNYGYTF
once,15,TRBJ2-1,TRBD2,TRBV6-1,TGTGCCAGCAGAAGGGCTAGCGGGGGGGCCTCAAGGCAGTTCTTC,CASRRASGGASRQFF
.,18,TRBJ2-6,TRBD1,TRBV5-1,TGCGCCAGCAGCTCCGACAGGGGGAAGAGCTCTGGGGCCAACGTCCTGACTTTC,CASSSDRGKSSGANVLTF
.,14,TRBJ1-1,.,TRBV6-1,TGTGCCAGCAGTGAACAACCAGTGAACACTGAAGCTTTCTTT,CASSEQPVNTEAFF
.,14,TRBJ2-7,.,TRBV27,TGTGCCAGCAGTTTATCGGCAGGGGTCGACGAGCAGTACTTC,CASSLSAGVDEQYF